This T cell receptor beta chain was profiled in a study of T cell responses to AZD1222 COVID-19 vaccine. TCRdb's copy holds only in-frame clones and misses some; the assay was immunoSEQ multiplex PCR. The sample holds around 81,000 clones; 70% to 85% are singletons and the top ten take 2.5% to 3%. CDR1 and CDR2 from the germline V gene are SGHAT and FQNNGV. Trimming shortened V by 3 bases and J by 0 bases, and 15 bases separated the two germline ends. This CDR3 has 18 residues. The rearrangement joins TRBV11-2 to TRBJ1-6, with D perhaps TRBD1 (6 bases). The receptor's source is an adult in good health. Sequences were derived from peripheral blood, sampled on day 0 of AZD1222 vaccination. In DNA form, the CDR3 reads TGTGCCAGCAGCTTGGAAGGGGGACGGAACTCCTATAATTCACCCCTCCACTTT. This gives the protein CASSLEGGRNSYNSPLHF.